This TCR beta chain stems from a study of T cells in localized non-small cell lung cancer. Assay used: immunoSEQ multiplex PCR; TCRdb lists only in-frame clones, some missing. Among roughly 36,000 clones listed, roughly three quarters were seen once. For this clone: Its antigen is currently unknown.

Germline CDR1 reads LNHDA; CDR2 reads SQIVND (reference sequence). The length of the CDR3 is 17 residues. V lost 4 bases to trimming and J lost 4 bases; unmatched junction nucleotides: 13. Study conclusions and caveats: Adjacent lung held a median roughly 60 of the top 100 tumor clones.

The TCR originated in a woman between 35 and 70 years old with stage II squamous cell lung carcinoma. This sequence joins TRBV19 and TRBJ2-3, with 8 positions matching TRBD2. The material was PBMCs, obtained before any cancer treatment. The CDR3 DNA sequence: TGTGCCAGTAGTACAGGACTAGCAGAGGTGATGGCAGATACGCAGTATTTT. This encodes CASSTGLAEVMADTQYF.